Below, 19 T cell receptor beta chains from the same sample are listed, as sequenced in a study of CD8+ T cells in alopecia areata. Once RNA had been extracted, it was reverse transcribed into cDNA to act as the sequencing template. Generated by immunoSEQ multiplex PCR, the TCRdb table keeps only in-frame clones and is missing some. This repertoire shows 98,000 or so clones, about 58% found once; its top ten account for about 16%. Sample treatment: oral pan-JAK inhibitor, 5-10 mg twice daily. The specimen comprised CD8+ T cells sorted from blood, sampled at week 4, from a patient treated with tofacitinib. The receptor source for this set is a human donor with alopecia areata.

The chain employs TRBV10-3 and TRBJ2-3, with D perhaps TRBD1 or TRBD2 (5 bases each). The CDR3 contains 15 residues. V was cut by 3 bases and J by 3 bases, with 13 bases left in between. CDR1 is ENHRY and CDR2 is SYGVKD in the germline V gene. CDR3 residues: CAISDGAPTTDTQYF. In nucleotides, the CDR3 is TGTGCCATCAGTGACGGGGCGCCCACGACAGATACGCAGTATTTT.

The gene calls are TRBV7-9 and TRBJ2-7; the D gene is possibly TRBD1 (5 bases). The CDR3 length is 12 residues. The V end was cut by 5 bases, the J end by 4 bases, with 9 bases between. The germline V gene has CDR1 SEHNR and CDR2 FQNEAQ (reference sequence). CDR3 sequence (DNA): TGTGCCAGCAGCGATGACAGATACGAGCAGTACTTC. Translation: CASSDDRYEQYF.

This clone was seen only a few times. The CDR3 loop is CASSFGGSSEQFF. The DNA of the CDR3 is TGTGCCAGCAGCTTCGGAGGATCGAGTGAGCAGTTCTTC. This chain connects TRBV7-9 to TRBJ2-1, with a tentative D call TRBD2 (5 bases). Germline loops: CDR1 SEHNR, CDR2 FQNEAQ (reference sequence). This CDR3 spans 13 amino acids. Deletions cut 3 bases from V and 9 bases from J, with 12 bases between.

This chain joins TRBV30 and TRBJ2-6; D perhaps matches TRBD1 (5 bases). The germline V and J ends were trimmed by 3 bases and 0 bases, with 9 bases remaining between them. The CDR3 spans 15 residues. Germline V CDR1 and CDR2: GTSNPN, SVGIG (reference sequence). The CDR3 is CAWSQGNSGANVLTF. CDR3 sequence (DNA): TGTGCCTGGAGCCAGGGAAACTCTGGGGCCAACGTCCTGACTTTC.

The chain carries TRBV29-1 and TRBJ1-2; D possibly corresponds to TRBD1 (5 bases). V was pared by 7 bases and J by 2 bases, with 17 bases between. This CDR3 region has 14 residues. CDR1 and CDR2 from the germline V gene are SQVTM and ANQGSEA. The CDR3 sequence is CSADPGLTNYGYTF. CDR3 coding DNA: TGCAGCGCCGATCCGGGACTAACAAACTATGGCTACACCTTC.

This clone appeared a few times. The J gene is TRBJ2-1, the V gene TRBV6-6; 14 nucleotides line up with TRBD2. Germline loops: CDR1 MNHNY, CDR2 SVGAGI (reference sequence). The CDR3 covers 16 residues. V shed 6 bases and J 5 bases; nucleotides not matched to a gene: 6. The CDR3 here is CASSPGLAGVNNEQFF. The CDR3 DNA sequence: TGTGCCAGCAGCCCGGGACTAGCGGGAGTTAACAATGAGCAGTTCTTC.

This clone came up a few times. This rearrangement joins TRBV5-1 to TRBJ2-5; TRBD2 might be the D (5 bases). The V and J ends lost 4 bases and 3 bases respectively, with 16 bases between them. The CDR3 covers 15 residues. Germline loops: CDR1 SGHRS, CDR2 YFSETQ. CDR3 sequence reads: CASSQIDEGEETQYF. As DNA, the CDR3 is TGCGCCAGCAGCCAAATTGACGAGGGAGAAGAGACCCAGTACTTC.

This clone was detected a few times. The rearrangement uses TRBV19 and TRBJ1-2; 8 nucleotides match TRBD1. The V and J ends lost 7 bases and 4 bases, in that order; junction bases with no gene match: 8. The CDR3 is made up of 14 amino acids. Germline values: CDR1 LNHDA, CDR2 SQIVND (reference sequence). DNA of the CDR3: TGTGCCAGTACCCCAGGGACAGGACCCTATGGCTACACCTTC. It encodes CASTPGTGPYGYTF.

This clone was recorded at least ten times. This sample includes further DNA sequences coding for the same CDR3. The J gene is TRBJ2-1, the V gene TRBV5-4; D is undetermined. The CDR3 spans 13 residues. CDR1 and CDR2 (germline): SGHNT, YYREEE (reference sequence). V lost 1 base and J lost 7, with 9 bases in between. Here the CDR3 reads CASSLSSYNEQFF. CDR3 coding DNA: TGTGCCAGCAGCTTGTCCAGCTATAATGAGCAGTTCTTC.

The sample holds a few counts of this clone. The chain recombines TRBV29-1 with TRBJ2-7; D remains ambiguous. The CDR3 has 11 residues. Germline V gene data show CDR1 as SQVTM and CDR2 as ANQGSEA. The ends were cut back, 0 bases at V and 1 base at J, with 1 base in the middle. CDR3 coding DNA: TGCAGCGTTGAAGAATCCTACGAGCAGTACTTC. This gives the protein CSVEESYEQYF.

The J gene is TRBJ1-1, the V gene TRBV19, with D uncertain. This CDR3 has 15 residues. The germline V gene has CDR1 LNHDA and CDR2 SQIVND (reference sequence). The V end lost 8 bases, the J end lost 1 base, and 17 bases lay between the germline ends. The DNA for the CDR3 is TGTGCCAGTTCCACCCGCCCAACAGCGAACACTGAAGCTTTCTTT. Translation gives CASSTRPTANTEAFF. Complete variable domain (other parts from reference TRBV19 and TRBJ1-1): DGGITQSPKYLFRKEGQNVTLSCEQNLNHDAMYWYRQDPGQGLRLIYYSQIVNDFQKGDIAEGYSVSREKKESFPLTVTSAQKNPTAFYLCASSTRPTANTEAFFGQGTRLTVV.

The chain employs TRBV19 and TRBJ2-4, with 7 bases identical to TRBD1. CDR3 length: 13 residues. Per germline, CDR1 LNHDA and CDR2 SQIVND (reference sequence). V shed 7 bases and J 3 bases; nucleotides not matched to a gene: 3. The CDR3 reads CASKGDSKNIQYF. The CDR3 region has the DNA TGTGCCAGTAAGGGGGACAGCAAAAACATTCAGTACTTC.

The chain joins TRBV27 to TRBJ2-2; D call uncertain. Trimming shortened V by 5 bases and J by 7 bases, and 8 bases separated the two germline ends. The CDR3 totals 12 residues. Germline assignment: CDR1 MNHEY and CDR2 SMNVEV (reference sequence). The CDR3 region is CASSLTHGELFF. For the CDR3, the DNA is TGTGCCAGCAGTCTGACCCACGGGGAGCTGTTTTTT.

This chain links TRBV19 with TRBJ1-6; the D is unclear. The V and J ends lost 5 bases and 8 bases respectively, with 16 bases between them. There are 15 residues in the CDR3. Germline lookup yields CDR1 LNHDA and CDR2 SQIVND (reference sequence). Written as DNA, the CDR3 is TGTGCCAGTAGTGCTCCGGGAGGCTGGGATTCACCCCTCCACTTT. Its translation is CASSAPGGWDSPLHF.

The chain is built from TRBV7-9 and TRBJ1-1; possible D gene TRBD1, 5 bases. The germline CDR1 and CDR2 sequences are SEHNR and FQNEAQ (reference sequence). CDR3 length equals 12 residues. Trimming left V 5 bases short and J 5 bases short, with 9 bases between. Here the CDR3 reads CASSTQGTEAFF. The CDR3 nucleotides read TGTGCCAGCAGCACTCAGGGAACTGAAGCTTTCTTT.

This clone was observed at least ten times. Other DNA sequences in the same sample also yield this CDR3. V gene TRBV7-9 combines with J gene TRBJ2-2, with no clear D. The CDR3 runs to 13 residues. Germline V gene data show CDR1 as SEHNR and CDR2 as FQNEAQ (reference sequence). Trimming shortened V by 2 bases and J by 2 bases, and 3 bases separated the two germline ends. The chain's CDR3 is CASSLTNTGELFF. The DNA of the CDR3 is TGTGCCAGCAGCTTAACAAACACCGGGGAGCTGTTTTTT.

The J gene is TRBJ2-4, the V gene TRBV5-1; 9 positions match TRBD1. Germline-derived CDR1 and CDR2 are SGHRS and YFSETQ. V dropped 4 bases and J dropped 5; count of bases not matched to a gene: 10. The CDR3 contains 16 residues. As DNA, the CDR3 is TGCGCCAGCAGCCCGGGACAGGGACGAGGTCAAAACATTCAGTACTTC. Amino acid sequence: CASSPGQGRGQNIQYF.

The gene calls are TRBV4-1 and TRBJ1-6; 8 bases are shared with TRBD1. The CDR3 loop spans 16 amino acids. Trimming took 0 bases from V and 7 from J; bases not matched to a gene: 5. CDR1 is MGHRA, CDR2 YSYEKL, per germline. The DNA of the CDR3 is TGCGCCAGCAGCCAAGATTGGACAGGGAACAATTCACCCCTCCACTTT. It is translated as CASSQDWTGNNSPLHF.

V usage is TRBV7-6 and J usage is TRBJ1-4, with no clear D. Germline V lookup: CDR1 SGHVS, CDR2 FNYEAQ. V lost 5 bases, J lost 5 bases, and 18 bases lay in between. This CDR3 contains 16 residues. The CDR3 coding sequence is TGTGCCAGCAGCGCAGCTCCTTGGACCGCCAATGAAAAACTGTTTTTT. It is translated as CASSAAPWTANEKLFF.